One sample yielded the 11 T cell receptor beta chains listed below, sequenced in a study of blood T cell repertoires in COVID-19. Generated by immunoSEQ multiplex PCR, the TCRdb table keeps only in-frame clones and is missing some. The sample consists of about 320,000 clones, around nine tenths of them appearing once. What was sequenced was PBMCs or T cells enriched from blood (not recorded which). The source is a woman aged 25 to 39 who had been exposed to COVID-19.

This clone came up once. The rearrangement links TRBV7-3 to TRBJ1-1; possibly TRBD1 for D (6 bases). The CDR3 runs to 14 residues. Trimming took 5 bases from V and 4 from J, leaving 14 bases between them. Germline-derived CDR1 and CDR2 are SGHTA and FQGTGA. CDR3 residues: CASSLQGYGTEAFF. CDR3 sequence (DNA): TGTGCCAGCAGCCTACAGGGATATGGCACTGAAGCTTTCTTT. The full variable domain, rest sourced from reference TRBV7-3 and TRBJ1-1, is GAGVSQTPSNKVTEKGKYVELRCDPISGHTALYWYRQSLGQGPEFLIYFQGTGAADDSGLPNDRFFAVRPEGSVSTLKIQRTERGDSAVYLCASSLQGYGTEAFFGQGTRLTVV.

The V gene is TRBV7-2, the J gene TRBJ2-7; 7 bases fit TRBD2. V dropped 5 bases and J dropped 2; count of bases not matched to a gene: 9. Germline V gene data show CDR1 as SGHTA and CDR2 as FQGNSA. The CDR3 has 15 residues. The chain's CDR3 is CASSPGEGPAYEQYF. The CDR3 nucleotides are TGTGCCAGCAGCCCGGGGGAGGGGCCAGCCTACGAGCAGTACTTC. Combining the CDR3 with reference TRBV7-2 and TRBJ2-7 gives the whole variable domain GAGVSQSPSNKVTEKGKDVELRCDPISGHTALYWYRQSLGQGLEFLIYFQGNSAPDKSGLPSDRFSAERTGGSVSTLTIQRTQQEDSAVYLCASSPGEGPAYEQYFGPGTRLTVT.

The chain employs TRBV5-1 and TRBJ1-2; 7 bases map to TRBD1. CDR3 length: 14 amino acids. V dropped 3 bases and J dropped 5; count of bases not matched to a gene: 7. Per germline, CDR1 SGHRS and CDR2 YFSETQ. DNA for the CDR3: TGCGCCAGCAGCTCCGGGACAGCTGAATATGGCTACACCTTC. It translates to CASSSGTAEYGYTF.

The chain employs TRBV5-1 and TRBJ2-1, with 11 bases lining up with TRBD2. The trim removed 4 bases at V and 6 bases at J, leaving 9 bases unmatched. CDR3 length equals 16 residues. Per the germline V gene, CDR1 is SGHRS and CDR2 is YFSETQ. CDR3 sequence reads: CASSRQLAGGTNEQFF. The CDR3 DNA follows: TGCGCCAGCAGCCGACAATTAGCGGGGGGGACCAATGAGCAGTTCTTC.

The CDR3 DNA sequence: TGTGCCAGCAGCCTCAATCTGGGACAGGGGGCCGATGAGCAGTTCTTC. Protein sequence: CASSLNLGQGADEQFF. This sequence joins TRBV14 and TRBJ2-1, with 12 nucleotides matching TRBD1. The trim removed 4 bases at V and 8 bases at J, leaving 9 bases unmatched. This CDR3 comprises 16 residues. Germline values: CDR1 SGHDN, CDR2 FVKESK.

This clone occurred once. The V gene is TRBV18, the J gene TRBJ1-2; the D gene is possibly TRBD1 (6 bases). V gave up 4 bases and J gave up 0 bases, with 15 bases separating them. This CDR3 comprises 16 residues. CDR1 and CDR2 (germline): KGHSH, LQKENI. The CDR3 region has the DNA TGTGCCAGCTCACTCCGGGACACGTCCCCTAACTATGGCTACACCTTC. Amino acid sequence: CASSLRDTSPNYGYTF. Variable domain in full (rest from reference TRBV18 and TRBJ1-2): NAGVMQNPRHLVRRRGQEARLRCSPMKGHSHVYWYRQLPEEGLKFMVYLQKENIIDESGMPKERFSAEFPKEGPSILRIQQVVRGDSAAYFCASSLRDTSPNYGYTFGSGTRLTVV.

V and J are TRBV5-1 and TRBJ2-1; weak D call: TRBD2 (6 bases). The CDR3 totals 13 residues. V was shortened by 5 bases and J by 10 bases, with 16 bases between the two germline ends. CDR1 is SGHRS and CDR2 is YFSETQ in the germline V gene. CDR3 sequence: CASRPGKSGEQFF. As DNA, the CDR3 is TGCGCCAGCAGACCCGGGAAGAGCGGGGAGCAGTTCTTC.

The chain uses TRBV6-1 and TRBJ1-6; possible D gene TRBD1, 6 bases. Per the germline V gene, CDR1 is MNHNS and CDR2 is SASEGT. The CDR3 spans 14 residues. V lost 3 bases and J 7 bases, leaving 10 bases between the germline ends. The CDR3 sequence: CASSDRDKNSPLHF. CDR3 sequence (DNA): TGTGCCAGCAGTGACCGGGACAAGAATTCACCCCTCCACTTT.

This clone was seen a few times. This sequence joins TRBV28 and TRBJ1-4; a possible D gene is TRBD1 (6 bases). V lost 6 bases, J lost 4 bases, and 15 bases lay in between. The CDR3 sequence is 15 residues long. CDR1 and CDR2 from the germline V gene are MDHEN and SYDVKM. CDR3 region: CASRPSDSFNEKLFF. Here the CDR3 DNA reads TGTGCCAGCAGGCCATCGGACAGCTTTAATGAAAAACTGTTTTTT.

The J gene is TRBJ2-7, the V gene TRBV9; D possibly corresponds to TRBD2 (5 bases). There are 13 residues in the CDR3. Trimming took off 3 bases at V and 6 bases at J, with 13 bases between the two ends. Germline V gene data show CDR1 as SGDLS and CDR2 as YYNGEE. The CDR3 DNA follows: TGTGCCAGCAGCGCGACGGACTTGGGCGAGCAGTACTTC. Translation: CASSATDLGEQYF.

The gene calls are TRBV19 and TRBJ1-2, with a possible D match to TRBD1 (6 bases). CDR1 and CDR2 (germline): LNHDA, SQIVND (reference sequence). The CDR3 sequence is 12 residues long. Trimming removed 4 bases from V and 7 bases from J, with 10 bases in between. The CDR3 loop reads CASSTDRRGYTF. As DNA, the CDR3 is TGTGCCAGTAGTACCGACAGGCGTGGCTACACCTTC.